The 23 T cell receptor beta chains listed next were all sequenced from one sample in a study of CD8 T cells in ankylosing spondylitis. TCRdb used MiXCR to reprocess the 5' RACE reads, holding one entry per CDR3 protein. The data contain 200,000 to 250,000 distinct CDR3 sequences, roughly 10% of them singletons. Sequencing was done on a sample of blood, either unsorted or a sorted T cell fraction (not recorded which). Source of these receptors: a male donor with ankylosing spondylitis or in good health (not recorded which).

This clonotype was seen repeatedly, ten times or more. This rearrangement joins TRBV3-1 to TRBJ1-6; 7 bases agree with TRBD1. V was clipped by 3 bases and J by 11 bases; unmatched bases: 10. The CDR3 is made up of 15 amino acids. The germline CDR1 and CDR2 sequences are LGHDT and YNNKEL (reference sequence). The CDR3: CASSHLDRAKAPLHF. The CDR3 DNA sequence: TGTGCCAGCAGCCACCTAGACAGGGCCAAGGCACCCCTCCACTTT.

This clonotype was picked up many times. This sequence joins TRBV5-1 and TRBJ2-5; TRBD2 is a possible D gene (6 bases). The CDR3 is 13 residues long. Germline CDR1 is SGHRS and CDR2 is YFSETQ. Trimming removed 4 bases from V and 6 bases from J, with 13 bases in between. CDR3 sequence: CASSAGRGKTQYF. The CDR3 nucleotides are TGCGCCAGCAGCGCGGGACGCGGAAAGACCCAGTACTTC.

At least ten counts were recorded for this clonotype. The V call is TRBV10-3, the J call TRBJ2-3, with a weak D call TRBD2 (6 bases). Germline V lookup: CDR1 ENHRY, CDR2 SYGVKD. V was clipped by 11 bases and J by 4 bases, with 13 bases between them. The CDR3 is 12 residues long. CDR3 in amino acids: CAAGQRPDTQYF. DNA of the CDR3: TGTGCCGCGGGGCAGCGCCCAGATACGCAGTATTTT.

This clonotype was found a few times. The J gene is TRBJ2-3, the V gene TRBV7-9, with D perhaps TRBD2 (6 bases). Per the germline V gene, CDR1 is SEHNR and CDR2 is FQNEAQ (reference sequence). The CDR3 sequence is 16 residues long. V lost 5 bases, J lost 3 bases, and 18 bases lay in between. The CDR3 region has the DNA TGTGCCAGCAGCCCCCCCTTTGCGGGGTTGACAGATACGCAGTATTTT. It encodes CASSPPFAGLTDTQYF.

This clonotype has only one observation. At one end, the junction sequence differs from germline, possibly due to a read error. DNA of the CDR3: TGTGCCAGCAGGCCTAGCGGGGTAAACTCCTCCGAGCAGTACTTC. Translation gives CASRPSGVNSSEQYF. The rearrangement uses TRBV28 and TRBJ2-7; 9 nucleotides line up with TRBD2. This CDR3 has 15 amino acids. The germline CDR1 and CDR2 sequences are MDHEN and SYDVKM.

In this sample, this clonotype turned up a few times. This rearrangement joins TRBV12-3 or TRBV12-4 to TRBJ2-1; 8 nucleotides agree with TRBD2. The CDR3 sequence is 15 residues long. After removal of 7 bases from V and 0 bases from J, the junction contained 5 bases not matched to a gene. CDR3 sequence: CASTFSGNSYNEQFF. CDR3 nucleotide sequence: TGTGCCAGCACTTTTAGCGGGAACTCCTACAATGAGCAGTTCTTC.

Ten or more counts support this clonotype. V gene TRBV29-1 combines with J gene TRBJ2-1, with 10 positions matching TRBD2. CDR3 length: 14 amino acids. Germline CDR1 and CDR2: SQVTM and ANQGSEA. With 3 bases clipped from V and 12 bases from J, the junction kept 11 bases outside the gene matches. The CDR3 loop is CSVDVAGGVSVQFF. The CDR3 nucleotides read TGCAGCGTTGACGTAGCGGGAGGTGTTAGTGTGCAGTTCTTC.

The chain carries TRBV7-7 and TRBJ2-1; TRBD1 aligns across 8 bases. CDR3 length: 14 residues. Germline CDR1 reads SSHAT; CDR2 reads FNYEAQ (reference sequence). J lost 9 bases, V lost 4 bases, and 8 bases had no gene match. The CDR3 reads CASSSGTGFGEQFF. In nucleotides, the CDR3 is TGTGCCAGCAGCTCCGGGACAGGTTTCGGTGAGCAGTTCTTC.

The table lists this clonotype with many counts. The genes are TRBV12-3 or TRBV12-4 and TRBJ2-1; unclear D gene. The CDR3 contains 14 residues. V lost 8 bases and J lost 1, with 12 bases in between. The CDR3 region has the DNA TGTGCCAGCTTAGGCGGCCGATCCTACAATGAGCAGTTCTTC. Protein: CASLGGRSYNEQFF.

This clonotype has at least ten counts. The chain has TRBV20-1 and TRBJ1-5; possible D gene TRBD1, 5 bases. The V end lost 1 base, the J end lost 2 bases, and 6 bases lay between the germline ends. Germline CDR1 DFQATT, CDR2 SNEGSKA (reference sequence). The CDR3 is made up of 13 amino acids. The DNA for the CDR3 is TGCAGTGCTAGAGTAGGGGGCAATCAGCCCCAGCATTTT. Translation gives CSARVGGNQPQHF.

The sample holds many counts of this clonotype. V is TRBV5-1 and J is TRBJ2-2; TRBD2 might be the D (6 bases). CDR1 is SGHRS, CDR2 YFSETQ, per germline. V was shortened by 3 bases and J by 5 bases, with 14 bases between the two germline ends. The CDR3 is made up of 15 amino acids. CDR3 DNA: TGCGCCAGCAGCTCTTCCGGGGGTCCAACCGGGGAGCTGTTTTTT. Its translation: CASSSSGGPTGELFF.

This clonotype was seen many times. The chain uses TRBV12-3 or TRBV12-4 and TRBJ2-4, with TRBD1 matching 10 bases. CDR3 length: 14 amino acids. Losses at the gene ends were 6 bases for V and 3 bases for J; bases not matched to a gene: 2. In DNA form, the CDR3 reads TGTGCCAGCAGCGGACAGGGGGGCAAAAACATTCAGTACTTC. Protein: CASSGQGGKNIQYF.

This clonotype was counted ten times or more. This sequence joins TRBV20-1 and TRBJ2-7, with 8 bases identical to TRBD1. This CDR3 region has 14 residues. CDR1 and CDR2 (germline): DFQATT, SNEGSKA (reference sequence). Unmatched junction bases numbered 7, after V lost 3 bases and J lost 3 bases. This chain's CDR3 is CSASSVGQVYEQYF. DNA of the CDR3: TGCAGTGCTAGCAGTGTGGGACAGGTCTACGAGCAGTACTTC.

This clonotype came up many times. The CDR3 protein is CASSQAQGSFYGYTF. The CDR3 DNA follows: TGTGCCAGCAGCCAGGCTCAGGGGTCATTCTATGGCTACACCTTC. The chain has TRBV3-1 and TRBJ1-2; D might be TRBD1 (6 bases). The germline V and J ends were trimmed by 3 bases and 4 bases, with 15 bases remaining between them. Germline-derived CDR1 and CDR2 are LGHDT and YNNKEL (reference sequence). CDR3 length equals 15 residues.

This clonotype has only a few counts. This sequence joins TRBV12-2 and TRBJ1-6; TRBD1 was called by the table and not checked on the DNA. TRBV12-2 is a documented pseudogene. This CDR3 spans 14 amino acids. In DNA form, the CDR3 reads TGTGCAAGTCGCTTAGGGCAGGGGAATTCACCCCTCCACTTT. This encodes CASRLGQGNSPLHF.

This clonotype was recorded many times. The V gene is TRBV4-2, the J gene TRBJ2-7; 10 bases fit TRBD2. The CDR3 runs 18 residues. The germline CDR1 and CDR2 sequences are LGHNA and YNFKEQ. The V gene end was trimmed by 3 bases and the J gene end by 4 bases; junction bases not matched to a gene: 15. CDR3 nucleotides: TGTGCCAGCAGCCAGAGCGAGATCTCGGGACTAGCGTTTTACGAGCAGTACTTC. Translation: CASSQSEISGLAFYEQYF.

This clonotype was observed many times. This chain joins TRBV5-1 and TRBJ2-2; D is perhaps TRBD2 (5 bases). This CDR3 comprises 14 residues. Germline loops: CDR1 SGHRS, CDR2 YFSETQ. V dropped 4 bases and J dropped 3 bases, with 10 bases sitting between them. Here the CDR3 DNA reads TGCGCCAGCAGCCGAACAGCGGACACCGGGGAGCTGTTTTTT. Protein sequence: CASSRTADTGELFF.

The V gene is TRBV11-3, the J gene TRBJ2-1; tentatively, D is TRBD2 (5 bases). The ends were cut back, 3 bases at V and 2 bases at J, with 14 bases in the middle. Germline V gene sequence: CDR1 SGHNT, CDR2 YENEEA. This CDR3 comprises 16 residues. CDR3 in DNA: TGTGCCAGCAGCTTTGGTCCTGGCGGGCCCTACAATGAGCAGTTCTTC. Protein product: CASSFGPGGPYNEQFF.

This clonotype has at least ten counts. V usage is TRBV4-1 and J usage is TRBJ2-7; D possibly corresponds to TRBD2 (5 bases). Germline V gene lookup returns CDR1 MGHRA and CDR2 YSYEKL. V was pared by 4 bases and J by 3 bases, with 16 bases between. CDR3 length: 15 residues. The CDR3 sequence is CASSPGLLSYYEQYF. The CDR3, as DNA: TGCGCCAGCAGCCCAGGACTTCTTTCTTACTACGAGCAGTACTTC.

This clonotype was observed many times. The genes are TRBV20-1 and TRBJ2-7; TRBD1 aligns across 8 bases. Germline CDR1 reads DFQATT; CDR2 reads SNEGSKA (reference sequence). The junction had 7 bases not matched to a gene; V was cut back by 5 bases and J by 4 bases. The CDR3 loop spans 13 amino acids. In nucleotides, the CDR3 is TGCAGTGCTCCTCCAGGGGGCGCGTACGAGCAGTACTTC. This translates into CSAPPGGAYEQYF.

This clonotype was recorded at least ten times. The V and J genes are TRBV4-2 and TRBJ2-3; D may be TRBD1 (6 bases). Trimming took off 0 bases at V and 0 bases at J, with 16 bases between the two ends. The CDR3 totals 18 residues. CDR1 and CDR2 (germline): LGHNA, YNFKEQ. The CDR3 region is CASSQEGRQGLSTDTQYF. DNA for the CDR3: TGTGCCAGCAGCCAAGAAGGACGGCAGGGGTTAAGCACAGATACGCAGTATTTT.

This clonotype was counted many times. The chain recombines TRBV14 with TRBJ2-7; maybe TRBD2 (6 bases). Trimming removed 4 bases from V and 5 bases from J, with 18 bases in between. This CDR3 has 15 amino acids. The germline V gene encodes CDR1 SGHDN and CDR2 FVKESK. The CDR3 region has the DNA TGTGCCAGCAGCCTCCACGGGAGTTTTGAGAACGAGCAGTACTTC. Translation gives CASSLHGSFENEQYF.

This clonotype was picked up many times. The rearrangement links TRBV5-6 to TRBJ1-1; tentative D call: TRBD1 (5 bases). CDR1 and CDR2 (germline): SGHDT, YYEEEE. The ends were cut back, 0 bases at V and 7 bases at J, with 7 bases in the middle. CDR3 length: 12 residues. DNA for the CDR3: TGTGCCAGCAGCTTGGCACAGGATGAAGCTTTCTTT. This translates into CASSLAQDEAFF.